This T cell receptor (beta chain) was recovered during a study of T cell repertoires in cytomegalovirus infection (dated by TCRdb to the late 2010s). Describing the broader study: Peptide stimulations targeted recently identified HLA-C-restricted CMV epitopes, whose presentation resists viral immunomodulation, together with well-studied HLA-B-restricted epitopes. Because public TCR beta signatures pointed to carriage of CMV infection together with the matching HLA type, the HLA type of each donor mattered for the analysis. Study-wide findings and limitations: The ex vivo response was dominated by HLA-C-restricted CMV-specific TCR beta clonotypes, which also provided the single most frequent clonotype in two of eight donors. In both this cohort and an independent roughly 330-donor cohort, the cumulative frequency of public TCR beta family members distinguished carriers of CMV infection plus the relevant HLA type.

From the cysteine through the phenylalanine, the CDR3 covers 15 amino acids. Just CDR3 DNA is preserved here, 45 bases in frame from base 1. Looking up the germline V gene (reference sequence) yields CDR1 LNHDA and CDR2 SQIVND. V ends up 4 bases short and J 5 bases short, with an unmatched junction base count of 9. This sample was sequenced with an Illumina HiSeq 1500. TCRdb reprocessed the public reads (quality trimming at Q25 with fastp, clone calling with MiXCR) and kept in-frame beta chains. Here each entry gathers all rows of one CDR3 protein and keeps the most common genes and DNA. This sample lists 300,000 or so distinct CDR3 sequences; just under 25% were detected once. The biggest ten clones account for more than 10% of the sample. The treatment or condition label for this specimen denotes: in vitro stimulation with specific CMV peptide epitopes to enrich CMV-specific T cells. As to this clonotype: Its antigen is unknown. No clone much larger than this one lies a single base away; base qualities are absent.

The clonotype was recovered from a human donor in good health (CMV status not recorded). Some clones in this sample may be carry-over from other donors' samples. The specimen was cultured PBMCs, collected from culture after CMV antigen stimulation. The V gene is TRBV19 and the J gene is TRBJ2-5; 8 central bases correspond to TRBD1. The DNA sequence is given as TGTGCCAGTAGTACAGGACAGGGACCCATGGAGACCCAGTACTTC. The encoded protein is CASSTGQGPMETQYF.